This TCR beta chain was retrieved from a study of blood T cell repertoires in COVID-19. Germline assignment: CDR1 KGHSH and CDR2 LQKENI. The CDR3 extends over 17 amino acids. Trimming removed 3 bases at V and 7 bases at J, with 19 bases between. The protocol was immunoSEQ multiplex PCR, while the TCRdb copy is restricted to in-frame clones and leaves out a portion. Among 15,000 to 20,000 clones listed, 91% were seen once. The receptor's source is a man aged 60-69 years with active COVID-19. The rearrangement links TRBV18 to TRBJ1-6; no definite D call. Sequencing was done on a sample of peripheral blood. The CDR3 sequence is CASSPASAGGFNSPLHF. For the CDR3, the DNA is TGTGCCAGCTCACCTGCTTCGGCGGGCGGCTTCAATTCACCCCTCCACTTT.